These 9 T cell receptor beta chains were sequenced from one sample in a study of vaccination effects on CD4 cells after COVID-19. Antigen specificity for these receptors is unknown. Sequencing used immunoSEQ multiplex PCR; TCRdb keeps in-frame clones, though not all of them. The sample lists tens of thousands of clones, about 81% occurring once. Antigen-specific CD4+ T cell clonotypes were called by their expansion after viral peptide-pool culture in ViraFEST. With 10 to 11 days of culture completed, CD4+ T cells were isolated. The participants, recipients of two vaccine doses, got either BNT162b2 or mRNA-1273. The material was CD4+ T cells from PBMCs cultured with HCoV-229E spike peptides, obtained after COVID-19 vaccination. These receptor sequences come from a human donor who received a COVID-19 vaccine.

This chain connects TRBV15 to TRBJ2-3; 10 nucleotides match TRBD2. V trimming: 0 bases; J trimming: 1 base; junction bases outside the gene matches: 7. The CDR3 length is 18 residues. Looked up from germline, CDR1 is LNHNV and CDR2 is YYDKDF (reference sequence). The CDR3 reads CATSRDSSLAGGTDTQYF. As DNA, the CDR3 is TGTGCCACCAGCAGAGATAGTAGTCTAGCGGGAGGCACAGATACGCAGTATTTT.

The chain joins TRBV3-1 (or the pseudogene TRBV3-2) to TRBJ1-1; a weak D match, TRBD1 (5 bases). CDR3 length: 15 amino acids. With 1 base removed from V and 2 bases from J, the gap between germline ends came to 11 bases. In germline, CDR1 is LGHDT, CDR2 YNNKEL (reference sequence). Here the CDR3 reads CASSQAGRGNTEAFF. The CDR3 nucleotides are TGTGCCAGCAGCCAAGCAGGGAGAGGTAACACTGAAGCTTTCTTT.

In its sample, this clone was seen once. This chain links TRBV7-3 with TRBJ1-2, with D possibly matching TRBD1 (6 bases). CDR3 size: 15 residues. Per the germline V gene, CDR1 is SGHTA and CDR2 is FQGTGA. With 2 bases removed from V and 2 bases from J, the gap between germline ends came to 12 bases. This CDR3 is CASSLQGGQNYGYTF. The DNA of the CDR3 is TGTGCCAGCAGCTTACAGGGTGGACAGAACTATGGCTACACCTTC.

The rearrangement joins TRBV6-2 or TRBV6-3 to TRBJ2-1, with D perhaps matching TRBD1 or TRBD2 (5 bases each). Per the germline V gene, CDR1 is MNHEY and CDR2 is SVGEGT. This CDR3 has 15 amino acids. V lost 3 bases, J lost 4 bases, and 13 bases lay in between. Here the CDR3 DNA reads TGTGCCAGCAGTTATTGGGACCCTACATACAATGAGCAGTTCTTC. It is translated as CASSYWDPTYNEQFF.

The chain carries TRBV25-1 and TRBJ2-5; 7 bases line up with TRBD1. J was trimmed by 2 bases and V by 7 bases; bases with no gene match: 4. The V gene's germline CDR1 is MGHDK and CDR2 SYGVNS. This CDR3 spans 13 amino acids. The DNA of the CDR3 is TGTGCCAGCACCCGGACAGGTCAAGAGACCCAGTACTTC. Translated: CASTRTGQETQYF.

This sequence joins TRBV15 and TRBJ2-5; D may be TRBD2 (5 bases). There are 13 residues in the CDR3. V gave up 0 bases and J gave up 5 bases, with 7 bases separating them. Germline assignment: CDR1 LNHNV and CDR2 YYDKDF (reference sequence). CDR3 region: CATSRDRGETQYF. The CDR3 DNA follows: TGTGCCACCAGCAGAGATCGAGGGGAGACCCAGTACTTC.

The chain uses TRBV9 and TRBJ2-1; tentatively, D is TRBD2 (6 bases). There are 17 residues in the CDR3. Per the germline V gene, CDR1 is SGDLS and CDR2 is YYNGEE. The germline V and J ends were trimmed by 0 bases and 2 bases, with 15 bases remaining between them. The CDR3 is CASSVGGVGLTYNEQFF. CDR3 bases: TGTGCCAGCAGCGTAGGGGGGGTTGGACTTACCTACAATGAGCAGTTCTTC.

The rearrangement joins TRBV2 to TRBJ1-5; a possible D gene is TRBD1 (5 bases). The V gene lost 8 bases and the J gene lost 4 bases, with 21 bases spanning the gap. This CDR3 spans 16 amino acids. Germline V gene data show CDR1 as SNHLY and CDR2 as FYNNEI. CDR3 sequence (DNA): TGTGCCAGCGGGGGTGGGAGGCAATACTCGAATCAGCCCCAGCATTTT. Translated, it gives CASGGGRQYSNQPQHF. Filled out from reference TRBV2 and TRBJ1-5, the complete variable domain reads EPEVTQTPSHQVTQMGQEVILRCVPISNHLYFYWYRQILGQKVEFLVSFYNNEISEKSEIFDDQFSVERPDGSNFTLKIRSTKLEDSAMYFCASGGGRQYSNQPQHFGDGTRLSIL.

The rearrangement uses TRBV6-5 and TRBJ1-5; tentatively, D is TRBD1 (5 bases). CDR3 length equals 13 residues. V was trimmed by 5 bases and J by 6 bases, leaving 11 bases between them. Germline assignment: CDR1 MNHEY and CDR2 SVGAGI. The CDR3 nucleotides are TGTGCCAGCAGTACTGGGACTTCTCAGCCCCAGCATTTT. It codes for CASSTGTSQPQHF.